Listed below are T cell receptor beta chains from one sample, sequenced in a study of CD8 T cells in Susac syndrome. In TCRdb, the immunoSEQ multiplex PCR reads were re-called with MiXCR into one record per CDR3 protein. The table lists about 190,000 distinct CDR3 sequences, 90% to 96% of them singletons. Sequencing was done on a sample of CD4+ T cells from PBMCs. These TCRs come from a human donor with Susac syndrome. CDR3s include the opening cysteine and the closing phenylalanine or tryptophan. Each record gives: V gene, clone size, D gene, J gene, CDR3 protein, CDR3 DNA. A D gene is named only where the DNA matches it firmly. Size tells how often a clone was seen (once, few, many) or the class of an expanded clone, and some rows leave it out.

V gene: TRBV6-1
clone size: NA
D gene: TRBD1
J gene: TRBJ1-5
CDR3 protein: CASKKRTGASDSNQPQHF
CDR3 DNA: TGTGCCAGCAAGAAACGAACAGGGGCCTCGGATAGCAATCAGCCCCAGCATTTT

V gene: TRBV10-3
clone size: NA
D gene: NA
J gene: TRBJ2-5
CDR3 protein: CAIRDAETQYF
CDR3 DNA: TGTGCCATCAGGGATGCAGAGACCCAGTACTTC

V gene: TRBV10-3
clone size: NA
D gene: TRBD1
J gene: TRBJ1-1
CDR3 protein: CAIKGTGETEAFF
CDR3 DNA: TGTGCCATAAAAGGGACAGGGGAGACTGAAGCTTTCTTT

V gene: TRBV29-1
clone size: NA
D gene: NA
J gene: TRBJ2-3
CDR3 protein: CSVVNFRPSTDTQYF
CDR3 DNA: TGCAGCGTTGTTAATTTTAGACCTTCCACAGATACGCAGTATTTT

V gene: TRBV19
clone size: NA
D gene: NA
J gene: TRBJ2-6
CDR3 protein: CASSIPRTSGANVLTF
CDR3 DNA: TGTGCCAGTAGTATCCCTAGAACTTCTGGGGCCAACGTCCTGACTTTC

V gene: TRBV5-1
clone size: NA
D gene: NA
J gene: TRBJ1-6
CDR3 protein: CASSDRAYNSPLHF
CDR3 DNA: TGCGCCAGCAGCGACAGAGCTTATAATTCACCCCTCCACTTT

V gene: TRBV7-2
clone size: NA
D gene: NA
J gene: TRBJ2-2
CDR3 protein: CASSLFGELFF
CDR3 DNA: TGTGCCAGCAGCTTATTCGGGGAGCTGTTTTTT

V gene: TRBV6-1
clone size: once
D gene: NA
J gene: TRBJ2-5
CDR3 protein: CASSRVAGTGTQETQYF
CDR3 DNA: TGTGCCAGCAGTCGTGTAGCGGGGACAGGGACCCAAGAGACCCAGTACTTC

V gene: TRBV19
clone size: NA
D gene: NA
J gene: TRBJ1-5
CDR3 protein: CASSAFGQANQPQHF
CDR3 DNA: TGTGCCAGTAGTGCTTTCGGGCAGGCGAATCAGCCCCAGCATTTT

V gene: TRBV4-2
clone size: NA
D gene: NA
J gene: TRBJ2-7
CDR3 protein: CASSQDGAVTYEQYF
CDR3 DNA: TGTGCCAGCAGCCAAGATGGGGCAGTGACCTACGAGCAGTACTTC

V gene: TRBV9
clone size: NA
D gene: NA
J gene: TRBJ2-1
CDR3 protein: CASSVAGGGNNEQFF
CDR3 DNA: TGTGCCAGCAGCGTCGCAGGGGGGGGAAACAATGAGCAGTTCTTC

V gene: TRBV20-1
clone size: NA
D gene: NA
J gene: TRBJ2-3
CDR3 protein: CSARDAVISTDTQYF
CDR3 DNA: TGCAGTGCTAGAGACGCGGTGATTAGCACAGATACGCAGTATTTT

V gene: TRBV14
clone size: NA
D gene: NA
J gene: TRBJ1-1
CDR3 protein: CASSQVAGRNTEAFF
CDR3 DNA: TGTGCCAGCAGCCAAGTCGCGGGGAGAAACACTGAAGCTTTCTTT

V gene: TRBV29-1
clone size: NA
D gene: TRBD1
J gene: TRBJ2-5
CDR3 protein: CSAIQGAVLETQYF
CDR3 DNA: TGCAGCGCTATACAGGGGGCGGTATTAGAGACCCAGTACTTC

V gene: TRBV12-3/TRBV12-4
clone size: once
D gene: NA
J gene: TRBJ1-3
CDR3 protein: CASSLAAGSINTIYF
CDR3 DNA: TGTGCCAGCAGTTTGGCGGCAGGGAGTATCAACACCATATATTTT

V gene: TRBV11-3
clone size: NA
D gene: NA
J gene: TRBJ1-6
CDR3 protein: CASSSDPGPHSPLHF
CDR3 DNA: TGTGCCAGCAGCTCGGACCCGGGGCCCCATTCACCCCTCCACTTT

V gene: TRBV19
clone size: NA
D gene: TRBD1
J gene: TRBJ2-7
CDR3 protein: CASSWGQTRGEQYF
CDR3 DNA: TGTGCCAGTAGTTGGGGACAGACTCGAGGCGAGCAGTACTTC

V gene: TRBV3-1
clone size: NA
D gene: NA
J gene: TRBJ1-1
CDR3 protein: CASSQMVRTEAFF
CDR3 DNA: TGTGCCAGCAGCCAGATGGTTCGGACTGAAGCTTTCTTT

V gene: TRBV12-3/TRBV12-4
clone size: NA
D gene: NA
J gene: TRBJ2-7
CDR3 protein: CASSLAPDTYEQYF
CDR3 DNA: TGTGCCAGCAGTTTGGCCCCCGACACCTACGAGCAGTACTTC

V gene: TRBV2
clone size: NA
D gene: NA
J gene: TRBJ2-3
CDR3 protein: CASSEAPGTQYF
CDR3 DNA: TGTGCCAGCAGTGAAGCCCCGGGTACGCAGTATTTT

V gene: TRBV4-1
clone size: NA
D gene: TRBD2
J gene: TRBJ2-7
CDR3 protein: CASSKGLAGDEQYF
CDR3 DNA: TGCGCCAGCAGCAAGGGACTAGCGGGTGACGAGCAGTACTTC

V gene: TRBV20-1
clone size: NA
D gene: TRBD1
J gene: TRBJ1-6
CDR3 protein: CSATAQGGSYNSPLHF
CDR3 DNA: TGCAGTGCTACCGCACAGGGGGGGTCCTATAATTCACCCCTCCACTTT

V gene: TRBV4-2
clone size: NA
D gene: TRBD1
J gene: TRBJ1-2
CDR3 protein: CASSQDQGQGSSNYGYTF
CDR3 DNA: TGTGCCAGCAGCCAAGATCAAGGACAGGGTTCGTCTAACTATGGCTACACCTTC

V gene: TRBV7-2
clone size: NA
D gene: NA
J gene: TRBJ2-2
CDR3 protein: CASSLVGPGELFF
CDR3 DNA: TGTGCCAGCAGCTTAGTGGGGCCCGGGGAGCTGTTTTTT

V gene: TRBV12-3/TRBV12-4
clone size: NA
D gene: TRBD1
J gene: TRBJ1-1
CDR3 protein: CASNSGTGGRAFF
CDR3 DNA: TGTGCCAGCAATTCCGGGACAGGGGGTCGCGCTTTCTTT

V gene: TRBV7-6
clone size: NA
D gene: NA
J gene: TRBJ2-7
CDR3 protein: CASSLSVLSYEQYF
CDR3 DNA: TGTGCCAGCAGCTTATCGGTCCTATCCTACGAGCAGTACTTC

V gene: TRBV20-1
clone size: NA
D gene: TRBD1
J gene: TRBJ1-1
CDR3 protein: CSVPTGLNTEAFF
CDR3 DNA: TGCAGTGTCCCGACAGGGCTGAACACTGAAGCTTTCTTT

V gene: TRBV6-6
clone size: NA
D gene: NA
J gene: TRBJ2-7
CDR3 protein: CASISGSSYEQYF
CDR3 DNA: TGTGCCAGCATAAGCGGAAGCTCCTACGAGCAGTACTTC

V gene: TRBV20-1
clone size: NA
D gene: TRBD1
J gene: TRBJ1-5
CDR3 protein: CSATGGLGNQPQHF
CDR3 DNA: TGCAGTGCTACAGGGGGCCTAGGCAATCAGCCCCAGCATTTT

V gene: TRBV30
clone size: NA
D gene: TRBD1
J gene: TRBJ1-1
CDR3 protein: CAWRWGQDTEAFF
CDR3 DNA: TGTGCCTGGAGATGGGGACAGGACACTGAAGCTTTCTTT

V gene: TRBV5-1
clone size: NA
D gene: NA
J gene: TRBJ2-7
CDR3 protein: CASREDSYEQYF
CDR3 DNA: TGCGCCAGCAGGGAGGACAGCTACGAGCAGTACTTC